What follows are 9 T cell receptor beta chains derived from one specimen sequenced in a study of blood T cell repertoires in COVID-19. Method: immunoSEQ multiplex PCR; TCRdb's copy keeps in-frame clones and lacks some. The sample includes about 160,000 clones, 65% to 90% of them seen just once. The sample comprised peripheral blood. The receptor set was obtained from a woman between 40 and 55 years old with COVID-19, enrolled during active disease.

The genes are TRBV2 and TRBJ2-7; 7 bases match TRBD2. The CDR3 loop spans 15 amino acids. V shed 2 bases and J 3 bases; nucleotides not matched to a gene: 7. Germline CDR1 reads SNHLY; CDR2 reads FYNNEI. For the CDR3, the DNA is TGTGCCAGCAGTGAAAGCAGAGGGACTAACTACGAGCAGTACTTC. Its translation is CASSESRGTNYEQYF.

The CDR3 here is CASSPTTGGTDTQYF. The CDR3 DNA reads as TGTGCCAGCTCACCCACGACGGGAGGCACAGATACGCAGTATTTT. This chain connects TRBV18 to TRBJ2-3; weak D call: TRBD2 (6 bases). Germline V gives CDR1 KGHSH, CDR2 LQKENI. The ends were cut back, 3 bases at V and 1 base at J, with 11 bases in the middle. The CDR3 covers 15 residues.

The chain employs TRBV29-1 and TRBJ2-5, with D possibly matching TRBD1 (5 bases). V lost 0 bases and J 4 bases, leaving 24 bases between the germline ends. CDR1 and CDR2 (germline): SQVTM, ANQGSEA. CDR3 size: 18 residues. CDR3 sequence: CSVEDLGVRDRGRETQYF. CDR3 sequence (DNA): TGCAGCGTTGAAGATCTTGGGGTACGCGATAGGGGCCGAGAGACCCAGTACTTC.

This CDR3 reads CSVQIAGVGETQYF. The CDR3 DNA follows: TGCAGCGTACAAATAGCGGGAGTCGGGGAGACCCAGTACTTC. J is TRBJ2-5 and V is TRBV29-1, with 9 positions matching TRBD2. Unmatched junction bases numbered 10, after V lost 6 bases and J lost 5 bases. The CDR3 loop spans 14 amino acids. Per germline, CDR1 SQVTM and CDR2 ANQGSEA.

V is TRBV2 and J is TRBJ1-6, with a weak D call TRBD1 (5 bases). CDR3 size: 15 residues. Germline-derived CDR1 and CDR2 are SNHLY and FYNNEI. V was cut by 4 bases and J by 7 bases, with 14 bases left in between. This CDR3 reads CASSARGNRNSPLHF. The CDR3 DNA sequence: TGTGCCAGCAGTGCGCGGGGGAACCGGAATTCACCCCTCCACTTT.

This clone was recorded once. The J gene is TRBJ1-1, the V gene TRBV19; no reliable D call. This CDR3 is built from 15 residues. The germline V gene encodes CDR1 LNHDA and CDR2 SQIVND (reference sequence). The V gene lost 3 bases and the J gene lost 4 bases, with 15 bases spanning the gap. Written as DNA, the CDR3 is TGTGCCAGTAGTATTACGGTTTTGAGAACCACTGAAGCTTTCTTT. As protein: CASSITVLRTTEAFF.

This rearrangement joins TRBV6-4 to TRBJ2-3; D might be TRBD2 (5 bases). CDR1 MRHNA and CDR2 SNTAGT come from the germline V gene. Trimming cost V 8 bases and J 2 bases, with 14 bases left between them. The CDR3 length is 14 residues. In DNA, the CDR3 is TGTGCCAGCGGGAGTGGCGGAACCACAGATACGCAGTATTTT. This gives the protein CASGSGGTTDTQYF.

The gene calls are TRBV3-1 (or the pseudogene TRBV3-2) and TRBJ1-5; 8 bases match TRBD1. Germline V gene sequence: CDR1 LGHDT, CDR2 YNNKEL (reference sequence). V gave up 3 bases and J gave up 4 bases; unmatched junction bases: 2. This CDR3 has 14 residues. This chain's CDR3 is CASSHGQGNQPQHF. The CDR3, as DNA: TGTGCCAGCAGCCACGGACAGGGTAATCAGCCCCAGCATTTT.

The chain is built from TRBV7-9 and TRBJ2-1, with TRBD1 matching 8 bases. Germline V CDR1 and CDR2: SEHNR, FQNEAQ (reference sequence). The CDR3 has 13 amino acids. V trimming: 10 bases; J trimming: 5 bases; junction bases outside the gene matches: 7. The CDR3 loop reads CATRTGINNEQFF. The CDR3 DNA follows: TGTGCCACCCGGACAGGGATTAACAATGAGCAGTTCTTC.